These 20 T cell receptor beta chains came from one sample sequenced in a study of human T cells and chemical hapten exposure (TCRdb year 2021). The sample's time point, from its label and the paper: pre-sensitization, week 0. Read against the paper, the sample's treatment or condition label means: therapeutic diphenylcyclopropenone sensitization with weekly scalp DPC. Libraries were built with RACE. The reads were generated on a NextSeq 500. The public reads were run again by TCRdb, first through fastp at Q25 and then through MiXCR, and only productive beta chains were kept. Identical CDR3 proteins give one entry, which carries the most common genes and DNA. This sample lists 240,000 or so distinct CDR3 sequences; more than 6.5% were detected once. Around 2.5% of the sample belongs to the ten largest clones. Sample: whole blood, taken in connection with sensitization to the hapten diphenylcyclopropenone (DPC). The receptors come from a woman aged 40 to 50 with alopecia areata. Some clones in this sample may be carry-over from other donors' samples.

This sequence joins TRBV4-3 and TRBJ2-7; D gene unclear. The CDR3 totals 15 residues. CDR1 LGHNA and CDR2 YSLEER come from the germline V gene. Deletions cut 4 bases from V and 3 bases from J, with 16 bases between. CDR3 loop: CASSPVKKPDYEQYF. CDR3 coding DNA: TGCGCCAGCAGCCCCGTTAAGAAACCGGACTACGAGCAGTACTTC.

The gene calls are TRBV4-2 and TRBJ2-6, with D possibly TRBD2 on 6 matching bases. Germline V CDR1 and CDR2: LGHNA, YNFKEQ. This CDR3 is 16 amino acids long. Trimming took off 4 bases at V and 4 bases at J, with 14 bases between the two ends. CDR3 residues: CASSPYGGPGANVLTF. The CDR3 coding sequence is TGTGCCAGCAGCCCGTACGGGGGACCCGGGGCCAACGTCCTGACTTTC.

This clonotype has more than one count but fewer than ten. The CDR3 DNA sequence: TGTGCCATCAGTGAGTCAGGGAATCAGCCCCAGCATTTT. Its translation: CAISESGNQPQHF. The chain joins TRBV10-3 to TRBJ1-5; D uncertain. CDR3 length: 13 residues. Trimming shortened V by 0 bases and J by 4 bases, and 4 bases separated the two germline ends. Germline lookup yields CDR1 ENHRY and CDR2 SYGVKD.

The chain carries TRBV19 and TRBJ1-5; D is unclear. The CDR3 covers 13 residues. Germline V gives CDR1 LNHDA, CDR2 SQIVND (reference sequence). V was trimmed by 7 bases and J by 4 bases, leaving 11 bases between them. For the CDR3, the DNA is TGTGCCAGTAATGTTAAGGGAAATCAGCCCCAGCATTTT. Its protein product is CASNVKGNQPQHF.

This clonotype was picked up a small number of times. The chain is built from TRBV28 and TRBJ2-1, with 7 bases fitting TRBD1. The J segment lost 4 bases and the V segment lost 7 bases, leaving 7 bases of the junction unmatched. Germline lookup yields CDR1 MDHEN and CDR2 SYDVKM. The CDR3 is 14 amino acids. Here the CDR3 reads CASTFGTAYNEQFF. The CDR3 nucleotides are TGTGCCAGCACCTTCGGGACAGCTTACAATGAGCAGTTCTTC.

This clonotype has only a few counts. V and J are TRBV6-5 and TRBJ1-2, with D tentatively TRBD1 (6 bases). V was pared by 6 bases and J by 3 bases, with 14 bases between. The germline V gene has CDR1 MNHEY and CDR2 SVGAGI. The length of the CDR3 is 14 residues. The CDR3 here is CASRATGTDYGYTF. CDR3 DNA: TGTGCCAGCAGAGCAACAGGGACGGACTATGGCTACACCTTC.

This clonotype was observed a few times. V gene TRBV6-6 combines with J gene TRBJ1-5; 7 positions agree with TRBD1. The CDR3 extends over 16 amino acids. Germline V gene lookup returns CDR1 MNHNY and CDR2 SVGAGI (reference sequence). Unmatched junction bases numbered 6, after V lost 2 bases and J lost 2 bases. For the CDR3, the DNA is TGTGCCAGCAGTTACACCGGTACAGGGGGCAATCAGCCCCAGCATTTT. Translating it yields CASSYTGTGGNQPQHF.

This clonotype was detected a few times. The chain has TRBV20-1 and TRBJ1-4; a weak D match, TRBD1 (5 bases). Germline-derived CDR1 and CDR2 are DFQATT and SNEGSKA (reference sequence). The V end lost 1 base, the J end lost 3 bases, and 9 bases lay between the germline ends. There are 14 residues in the CDR3. DNA for the CDR3: TGCAGTGCTAGAGTGGGGGTAGCTAATGAAAAACTGTTTTTT. As protein: CSARVGVANEKLFF.

This clonotype was seen many times. The J gene is TRBJ2-3, the V gene TRBV20-1; D not certain. From germline, CDR1 is DFQATT and CDR2 SNEGSKA (reference sequence). This CDR3 contains 13 residues. Trimming cost V 0 bases and J 4 bases, with 8 bases left between them. DNA for the CDR3: TGCAGTGCTAGAGAACCCGGAGCAGATACGCAGTATTTT. This sequence encodes CSAREPGADTQYF.

The chain joins TRBV4-3 to TRBJ2-2; the D gene is possibly TRBD2 (6 bases). Trimming cost V 4 bases and J 4 bases, with 13 bases left between them. The germline V gene encodes CDR1 LGHNA and CDR2 YSLEER. The CDR3 runs 15 residues. The CDR3 loop reads CASSLRLVPTGELFF. The CDR3 DNA reads as TGCGCCAGCAGCCTAAGACTAGTACCCACCGGGGAGCTGTTTTTT.

The chain couples TRBV7-2 to TRBJ2-1; D is perhaps TRBD2 (5 bases). The CDR3 contains 14 residues. In germline, CDR1 is SGHTA, CDR2 FQGNSA. In DNA, the CDR3 is TGTGCAATCCGGGGATTGAGCTCCTACAATGAGCAGTTCTTC. Translation gives CAIRGLSSYNEQFF.

The chain combines TRBV5-4 with TRBJ1-2, with D unresolved. Germline V gene sequence: CDR1 SGHNT, CDR2 YYREEE (reference sequence). Trimming cost V 0 bases and J 14 bases, with 11 bases left between them. The CDR3 has 11 residues. The DNA of the CDR3 is TGTGCCAGCAGCTTGGCAGACGTCCGGACCTTC. Protein sequence: CASSLADVRTF.

The chain couples TRBV20-1 to TRBJ1-2; possible D gene TRBD1, 6 bases. Trimming pared 0 bases from V and 6 bases from J, leaving 8 bases between. The CDR3 covers 12 residues. Germline loops: CDR1 DFQATT, CDR2 SNEGSKA (reference sequence). The CDR3 coding sequence is TGCAGTGCTAGAGAGCAGGGGAATGGCTACACCTTC. Protein sequence: CSAREQGNGYTF.

The J gene is TRBJ2-6, the V gene TRBV28; possible D gene TRBD2, 5 bases. The CDR3 is 16 amino acids. CDR1 and CDR2 (germline): MDHEN, SYDVKM. Between the trimmed V and J ends, which lost 5 bases and 0 bases, there was a span of 11 bases. CDR3 DNA: TGTGCCAGCAGTGGAGGAACCTACTCTGGGGCCAACGTCCTGACTTTC. Protein: CASSGGTYSGANVLTF.

This clonotype was detected only a few times. The J gene is TRBJ2-1, the V gene TRBV19; 9 positions match TRBD2. The CDR3 has 14 residues. Germline V gene sequence: CDR1 LNHDA, CDR2 SQIVND (reference sequence). Trimming at V came to 7 bases and at J to 4 bases, leaving 5 bases not matched to a gene. In DNA form, the CDR3 reads TGTGCCAGTACCTTAGCGGGAGATTACAATGAGCAGTTCTTC. Protein: CASTLAGDYNEQFF. The variable domain in full, with the rest retrieved from reference TRBV19 and TRBJ2-1, is DGGITQSPKYLFRKEGQNVTLSCEQNLNHDAMYWYRQDPGQGLRLIYYSQIVNDFQKGDIAEGYSVSREKKESFPLTVTSAQKNPTAFYLCASTLAGDYNEQFFGPGTRLTVL.

This clonotype was recorded a few times. This chain connects TRBV27 to TRBJ2-5; weak D call: TRBD1 (6 bases). CDR3 length: 15 amino acids. Germline lookup yields CDR1 MNHEY and CDR2 SMNVEV (reference sequence). Trimming removed 4 bases at V and 2 bases at J, with 14 bases between. CDR3 sequence (DNA): TGTGCCAGCAGTTCGACTCCGGACAGACAAGAGACCCAGTACTTC. Its protein is CASSSTPDRQETQYF.

This clonotype came up a few times. This chain joins TRBV15 and TRBJ2-1; D is uncertain. CDR3 length equals 18 residues. Trimming shortened V by 1 base and J by 0 bases, and 16 bases separated the two germline ends. Germline V gene data show CDR1 as LNHNV and CDR2 as YYDKDF (reference sequence). CDR3 DNA: TGTGCCACCAGCAGAGGGTTTCGGGCGGAGAGCTCCTACAATGAGCAGTTCTTC. It codes for CATSRGFRAESSYNEQFF.

The genes are TRBV4-2 and TRBJ1-6; 7 positions match TRBD1. This CDR3 has 17 amino acids. V lost 4 bases, J lost 10 bases, and 16 bases stayed unmatched. Germline V gene sequence: CDR1 LGHNA, CDR2 YNFKEQ. CDR3 sequence: CASSPQKGAGKASPLHF. CDR3 nucleotides: TGTGCCAGCAGCCCCCAGAAGGGGGCTGGTAAGGCGTCACCCCTCCACTTT.

This chain joins TRBV10-3 and TRBJ2-1; D call uncertain. With 0 bases removed from V and 9 bases from J, the gap between germline ends came to 3 bases. CDR1 ENHRY and CDR2 SYGVKD come from the germline V gene. This CDR3 has 11 amino acids. In DNA form, the CDR3 reads TGTGCCATCAGTGAGTCAGGTGAGCAGTTCTTC. This gives the protein CAISESGEQFF.

This clonotype has just a few counts. The rearrangement joins TRBV16 to TRBJ1-2; no reliable D call. V was trimmed by 0 bases and J by 4 bases, leaving 6 bases between them. The germline gives CDR1 KGHSY, CDR2 FQNENV. This CDR3 spans 13 amino acids. For the CDR3, the DNA is TGTGCCAGCAGCCAATCATCCACCTATGGCTACACCTTC. This encodes CASSQSSTYGYTF.